Following are 22 T cell receptor beta chains from one sample sequenced in a study of CD4+ T cells in melanoma. TCRdb's copy holds only in-frame clones and misses some; the assay was immunoSEQ multiplex PCR. This repertoire shows 15,000 or so clones, approximately 79% found once; its top ten account for about 12%. Sequenced input: cells from a culture (not recorded whether cultured in vitro). Receptors were obtained from a human donor with melanoma.

This clone has more than one count but fewer than ten. This chain uses TRBV5-1 with TRBJ2-2; 11 positions match TRBD2. CDR1 and CDR2 from the germline V gene are SGHRS and YFSETQ. The CDR3 contains 19 residues. The V segment lost 0 bases and the J segment 3 bases; nucleotides outside the gene matches: 10. The CDR3: CASSLAFASGGSHTGELFF. The CDR3 DNA sequence: TGCGCCAGCAGCTTGGCCTTTGCTAGCGGGGGGTCACACACCGGGGAGCTGTTTTTT.

This chain connects TRBV6-5 to TRBJ1-4; no firm D call. V was clipped by 2 bases and J by 7 bases, with 8 bases between them. Germline V lookup: CDR1 MNHEY, CDR2 SVGAGI. The CDR3 is 13 residues long. The CDR3 region is CASSYTPGEKLFF. The CDR3 nucleotides are TGTGCCAGCAGTTACACCCCAGGTGAAAAACTGTTTTTT.

The genes are TRBV5-4 and TRBJ1-3, with no clear D. This CDR3 comprises 17 residues. Germline V gene data show CDR1 as SGHNT and CDR2 as YYREEE (reference sequence). V dropped 4 bases and J dropped 1 base, with 18 bases sitting between them. The CDR3 DNA follows: TGTGCCAGCAGCCCTGCTCCAGGCCGAGAATCTGGAAACACCATATATTTT. This gives the protein CASSPAPGRESGNTIYF.

The rearrangement joins TRBV18 to TRBJ2-7, with 9 bases lining up with TRBD1. Germline V lookup: CDR1 KGHSH, CDR2 LQKENI. Trimming removed 6 bases from V and 2 bases from J; junction bases left unmatched: 2. The CDR3 has 13 amino acids. The DNA of the CDR3 is TGTGCCAGCTCGGACAGGGGTCCCTACGAGCAGTACTTC. Encoded protein: CASSDRGPYEQYF. The entire variable domain, with the rest obtained from reference TRBV18 and TRBJ2-7, is as follows: NAGVMQNPRHLVRRRGQEARLRCSPMKGHSHVYWYRQLPEEGLKFMVYLQKENIIDESGMPKERFSAEFPKEGPSILRIQQVVRGDSAAYFCASSDRGPYEQYFGPGTRLTVT.

The CDR3 spells CASSTEQLRGYTF. The CDR3, as DNA: TGTGCCAGCAGTACTGAGCAGTTGAGAGGCTACACCTTC. This chain uses TRBV7-9 with TRBJ1-2; D not certain. CDR1 and CDR2 (germline): SEHNR, FQNEAQ (reference sequence). The CDR3 length is 13 residues. Trimming removed 6 bases from V and 8 bases from J, with 16 bases in between.

The V gene is TRBV5-1, the J gene TRBJ2-7, with no clear D. The CDR3 has 14 amino acids. Between the trimmed V and J ends, which lost 0 bases and 4 bases, there was a span of 11 bases. The germline gives CDR1 SGHRS, CDR2 YFSETQ. The CDR3 DNA follows: TGCGCCAGCAGCTTGGGCAGCAATGAATACGAGCAGTACTTC. Residues: CASSLGSNEYEQYF.

V gene TRBV5-1 combines with J gene TRBJ1-4, with D possibly being TRBD1 (5 bases). The CDR3 loop spans 14 amino acids. The germline V and J ends were trimmed by 5 bases and 6 bases, with 14 bases remaining between them. Germline V gene sequence: CDR1 SGHRS, CDR2 YFSETQ. The CDR3 sequence: CASSSGTADEKLFF. The CDR3 DNA reads as TGCGCCAGCAGTTCCGGGACGGCCGATGAAAAACTGTTTTTT.

This clone has a single count. The chain employs TRBV5-1 and TRBJ2-7; a weak D match, TRBD2 (5 bases). This CDR3 region has 14 residues. The V gene lost 2 bases and the J gene lost 4 bases, with 13 bases spanning the gap. Looked up from germline, CDR1 is SGHRS and CDR2 is YFSETQ. This chain's CDR3 is CASSFGATRYEQYF. The CDR3 DNA follows: TGCGCCAGCAGCTTCGGAGCCACTAGGTACGAGCAGTACTTC. Supplemented by reference TRBV5-1 and TRBJ2-7, the full variable domain reads KAGVTQTPRYLIKTRGQQVTLSCSPISGHRSVSWYQQTPGQGLQFLFEYFSETQRNKGNFPGRFSGRQFSNSRSEMNVSTLELGDSALYLCASSFGATRYEQYFGPGTRLTVT.

The V and J genes are TRBV5-1 and TRBJ2-5; D remains ambiguous. Trimming cost V 4 bases and J 4 bases, with 11 bases left between them. Germline V CDR1 and CDR2: SGHRS, YFSETQ. The CDR3 consists of 13 residues. CDR3 amino acids: CASSRVTGETQYF. The CDR3 DNA sequence: TGCGCCAGCAGCAGAGTCACGGGAGAGACCCAGTACTTC.

The gene calls are TRBV19 and TRBJ1-1, with a tentative D call TRBD1 (5 bases). V was cut by 9 bases and J by 0 bases, with 14 bases left in between. Germline V gives CDR1 LNHDA, CDR2 SQIVND (reference sequence). The length of the CDR3 is 14 residues. The CDR3 DNA is TGTGCCAGCCGGGGACCGTCAGTGAACACTGAAGCTTTCTTT. This sequence encodes CASRGPSVNTEAFF.

This chain uses TRBV4-2 with TRBJ2-1; the match to TRBD1 covers 7 bases. The CDR3 spans 13 residues. After removal of 4 bases from V and 5 bases from J, the junction contained 2 bases not matched to a gene. CDR1 is LGHNA and CDR2 is YNFKEQ in the germline V gene. CDR3 loop: CASSRRGHNEQFF. CDR3 bases: TGTGCCAGCAGCCGAAGGGGGCACAATGAGCAGTTCTTC.

CDR3 amino acids: CASTSSGGPQETQYF. DNA for the CDR3: TGCGCCAGCACCTCTAGCGGGGGGCCCCAAGAGACCCAGTACTTC. The chain carries TRBV5-1 and TRBJ2-5, with TRBD2 identical over 11 bases. The CDR3 length is 15 residues. Trimming at V came to 6 bases and at J to 1 base, leaving 5 bases not matched to a gene. Germline values: CDR1 SGHRS, CDR2 YFSETQ.

This clone was counted once. V gene TRBV2 combines with J gene TRBJ1-4; TRBD1 might be the D (6 bases). This CDR3 comprises 15 residues. V lost 6 bases, J lost 8 bases, and 19 bases lay in between. Germline CDR1 and CDR2: SNHLY and FYNNEI. DNA for the CDR3: TGTGCCAGCAGGGCCCTCAGGGGTCGGGGGGAAAAACTGTTTTTT. This gives the protein CASRALRGRGEKLFF.

A remark on this clone: Other DNA sequences in this sample translate to the same CDR3. The rearrangement links TRBV7-8 to TRBJ2-7, with D possibly being TRBD1 or TRBD2 (5 bases each). The length of the CDR3 is 14 residues. Germline V gene sequence: CDR1 SGHVS, CDR2 FQNEAQ. The ends were cut back, 2 bases at V and 3 bases at J, with 11 bases in the middle. CDR3 bases: TGTGCCAGCAGCTTATTAGCAGGGAGCTACGAGCAGTACTTC. Encoded protein: CASSLLAGSYEQYF.

This chain joins TRBV6-5 and TRBJ1-5, with 8 positions matching TRBD1. V gave up 6 bases and J gave up 5 bases; unmatched junction bases: 6. The CDR3 is 14 residues long. CDR1 MNHEY and CDR2 SVGAGI come from the germline V gene. The CDR3 reads CASRRQGFDQPQHF. The CDR3 nucleotides read TGTGCCAGCAGGCGACAGGGGTTCGATCAGCCCCAGCATTTT.

This clone was counted a few times. This chain uses TRBV18 with TRBJ1-4; D gene unclear. V was trimmed by 8 bases and J by 5 bases, leaving 18 bases between them. In germline, CDR1 is KGHSH, CDR2 LQKENI. This CDR3 region has 15 residues. The CDR3 DNA is TGTGCCAGCCCATTTCCAGGTCGCCAAAATGAAAAACTGTTTTTT. It specifies CASPFPGRQNEKLFF.

V is TRBV19 and J is TRBJ2-2; TRBD2 agrees at 12 bases. This CDR3 comprises 19 residues. V shed 7 bases, J shed 0 bases, and the junction held 12 bases outside the gene matches. Germline loops: CDR1 LNHDA, CDR2 SQIVND (reference sequence). The DNA of the CDR3 is TGTGCCAGTAAGAAACCCCGGCTAGCGGGGGGGACGAACACCGGGGAGCTGTTTTTT. Translated: CASKKPRLAGGTNTGELFF.

CDR3 in amino acids: CASSRDGGTDTQYF. The DNA for the CDR3 is TGTGCCAGCAGCCGGGACGGCGGCACAGATACGCAGTATTTT. The chain links TRBV6-4 to TRBJ2-3, with D perhaps matching TRBD1 or TRBD2 (5 bases each). This CDR3 contains 14 residues. Germline CDR1 and CDR2: MRHNA and SNTAGT. The V end lost 6 bases, the J end lost 1 base, and 11 bases lay between the germline ends.

The chain recombines TRBV13 with TRBJ1-1; D gene unclear. Germline V gene sequence: CDR1 PRHDT, CDR2 FYEKMQ (reference sequence). This CDR3 comprises 22 residues. The germline V and J ends were trimmed by 3 bases and 5 bases, with 37 bases remaining between them. The CDR3 spells CASSLSVDWPGMTNRGNTEAFF. CDR3 coding DNA: TGTGCCAGCAGCTTGTCCGTTGACTGGCCGGGGATGACTAACCGAGGGAATACTGAAGCTTTCTTT.

V and J are TRBV29-1 and TRBJ1-3, with a possible D match to TRBD1 (6 bases). The CDR3 is made up of 15 amino acids. Deletions cut 6 bases from V and 0 bases from J, with 15 bases between. Germline CDR1 is SQVTM and CDR2 is ANQGSEA. The CDR3 DNA sequence: TGCAGCGTGGCTAGGGGGGGCCCCTCTGGAAACACCATATATTTT. Protein: CSVARGGPSGNTIYF.

This rearrangement joins TRBV19 to TRBJ1-2; D remains ambiguous. This CDR3 spans 13 amino acids. V was clipped by 4 bases and J by 8 bases, with 14 bases between them. Germline assignment: CDR1 LNHDA and CDR2 SQIVND (reference sequence). CDR3 in amino acids: CASSREGQRGYTF. For the CDR3, the DNA is TGTGCCAGTAGTAGGGAAGGGCAGCGCGGCTACACCTTC.

This chain links TRBV5-1 with TRBJ1-6; tentatively, D is TRBD1 (6 bases). The CDR3 is 16 amino acids. Germline V gene data show CDR1 as SGHRS and CDR2 as YFSETQ. V lost 0 bases, J lost 9 bases, and 16 bases lay in between. Here the CDR3 DNA reads TGCGCCAGCAGCTTGGCCTTTTTACAGGGCGGTTCACCCCTCCACTTT. Residues: CASSLAFLQGGSPLHF.